This T cell receptor beta chain originates from a study of blood T cell repertoires in COVID-19. The data were produced by immunoSEQ multiplex PCR, yet TCRdb's version contains in-frame clones alone and is incomplete. The table lists under 400,000 clones, approximately 87% of them singletons. The CDR3 has 16 residues. Germline assignment: CDR1 MNHEY and CDR2 SMNVEV (reference sequence). The V gene end was trimmed by 5 bases and the J gene end by 7 bases; junction bases not matched to a gene: 13. The sequencing input was peripheral blood. This chain uses TRBV27 with TRBJ2-7, with 11 bases fitting TRBD2. The sequence was collected from a woman aged 25 to 39 with COVID-19, enrolled during active disease. CDR3 DNA: TGTGCCAGCAGTCCTCTGGATAGCGGGAGGGCCCGGGAGCAGTACTTC. This sequence encodes CASSPLDSGRAREQYF.